The clone carrying this TCR beta chain has only one observation. Its target is unknown. This entry belongs to a study of T cells in Graves' hyperthyroidism and ophthalmopathy. Researchers took RNA transcripts and amplified the TCR beta CDR3 regions from them. First-round RT-PCR targeting the TCR CDR3 was performed with the HTBI primer set. TCRdb recomputed calls from the multiplex PCR reads with MiXCR, one row per CDR3 protein. The sample shows roughly 520,000 distinct CDR3 sequences, roughly 25% of them seen only once. Study-level points and caveats: A model of 13 V-J pairs discriminated ophthalmopathy from stable hyperthyroidism.

Diagnoses rested on clinical symptoms, serum thyroxine and TRAb, thyroid ultrasound and orbital computed tomography. PBMCs stemmed from 10 ml fresh peripheral blood. Per the germline V gene, CDR1 is MNHNS and CDR2 is SASEGT. CDR3 length: 13 amino acids. V shed 7 bases and J 6 bases; nucleotides not matched to a gene: 5. The sample taken for sequencing was blood. The TCR comes from a woman aged 30 to 39 with Graves' ophthalmopathy. The chain couples TRBV6-1 to TRBJ1-5; TRBD1 matches 8 bases. The CDR3 coding sequence is TGTGCCAGCACTCGGGACAGGCCTCAGCCCCAGCATTTT. Translated, it gives CASTRDRPQPQHF.